The 27 T cell receptor beta chains reported below all come from one sample, sequenced in a study of T cells in localized non-small cell lung cancer. Measured with immunoSEQ multiplex PCR; TCRdb has only the in-frame clones, and not every one. The table lists some 25,000 clones, about 88% of them singletons. Specimen: peripheral blood, collected before any cancer treatment. Receptor source: a female donor older than 55 with stage I lung adenocarcinoma.

This chain links TRBV28 with TRBJ2-7, with D possibly matching TRBD1 (6 bases). The CDR3 runs to 15 residues. Germline CDR1 and CDR2: MDHEN and SYDVKM. Trimming took 5 bases from V and 5 from J, leaving 19 bases between them. The CDR3 here is CASSPTGSLSHEQYF. CDR3 coding DNA: TGTGCCAGCAGTCCAACAGGGAGCCTCAGCCACGAGCAGTACTTC.

V gene TRBV7-9 combines with J gene TRBJ2-3, with TRBD2 matching 13 bases. Looked up from germline, CDR1 is SEHNR and CDR2 is FQNEAQ (reference sequence). This CDR3 comprises 18 residues. The V segment lost 5 bases and the J segment 5 bases; nucleotides outside the gene matches: 13. CDR3 sequence (DNA): TGTGCCAGCAGCCCGGGACTAGCGGGGCTTTTGTTAGGAGATACGCAGTATTTT. Translated: CASSPGLAGLLLGDTQYF.

This rearrangement joins TRBV6-1 to TRBJ1-1; D is possibly TRBD1 (5 bases). The CDR3 extends over 13 amino acids. Germline-derived CDR1 and CDR2 are MNHNS and SASEGT. V shed 5 bases and J shed 11 bases, with 18 bases lying between them. The CDR3 nucleotides read TGTGCCAGCAGTTATCCCGGGGCGACGGCGGCTTTCTTT. Translated, it gives CASSYPGATAAFF.

The chain joins TRBV18 to TRBJ1-4; TRBD1 matches at 7 bases. The CDR3 runs 15 residues. Germline CDR1 KGHSH, CDR2 LQKENI. The V and J ends lost 2 bases and 10 bases, in that order; junction bases with no gene match: 10. This chain's CDR3 is CASSPGTGVTGKLFF. CDR3 in DNA: TGTGCCAGCTCACCAGGAACAGGGGTTACCGGAAAACTGTTTTTT.

The rearrangement uses TRBV5-1 and TRBJ1-4; 7 bases match TRBD1. The V segment lost 7 bases and the J segment 2 bases; nucleotides outside the gene matches: 2. From germline, CDR1 is SGHRS and CDR2 YFSETQ. The CDR3 spans 13 residues. The CDR3 coding sequence is TGCGCCAGCTCGGGACAGACTAATGAAAAACTGTTTTTT. It yields the protein CASSGQTNEKLFF. Looking up the rest from reference TRBV5-1 and TRBJ1-4 gives the full variable domain: KAGVTQTPRYLIKTRGQQVTLSCSPISGHRSVSWYQQTPGQGLQFLFEYFSETQRNKGNFPGRFSGRQFSNSRSEMNVSTLELGDSALYLCASSGQTNEKLFFGSGTQLSVL.

The V gene is TRBV19, the J gene TRBJ2-7, with D possibly matching TRBD1 (7 bases). V was cut by 5 bases and J by 3 bases, with 14 bases left in between. The CDR3 has 14 amino acids. CDR1 is LNHDA and CDR2 is SQIVND in the germline V gene (reference sequence). The CDR3 nucleotides are TGTGCCAGTAGTCCGACAGGGAGGCGCTACGAGCAGTACTTC. The encoded protein is CASSPTGRRYEQYF.

The CDR3 DNA sequence: TGTGCCAGCAGCTCAGCCCGGGACAGGGGGGCCCAGAGTTCACCCCTCCACTTT. It translates to CASSSARDRGAQSSPLHF. The rearrangement links TRBV7-2 to TRBJ1-6; TRBD1 matches at 11 bases. The CDR3 length is 18 residues. Per the germline V gene, CDR1 is SGHTA and CDR2 is FQGNSA. V was pared by 4 bases and J by 9 bases, with 14 bases of the junction left unmatched.

This clone was recorded once. V and J are TRBV7-8 and TRBJ2-5; 14 bases align to TRBD2. The V gene end was trimmed by 5 bases and the J gene end by 5 bases; junction bases not matched to a gene: 7. The CDR3 is made up of 16 amino acids. Germline V gene data show CDR1 as SGHVS and CDR2 as FQNEAQ. The CDR3, as DNA: TGTGCCAGCAGCCACTCGGGACTAGCGGGAGTGGAGACCCAGTACTTC. This sequence encodes CASSHSGLAGVETQYF. The complete variable domain, with remaining parts taken from reference TRBV7-8 and TRBJ2-5, reads GAGVSQSPRYKVAKRGQDVALRCDPISGHVSLFWYQQALGQGPEFLTYFQNEAQLDKSGLPSDRFFAERPEGSVSTLKIQRTQQEDSAVYLCASSHSGLAGVETQYFGPGTRLLVL.

The chain links TRBV25-1 to TRBJ2-1, with D perhaps TRBD2 (6 bases). The germline V and J ends were trimmed by 3 bases and 0 bases, with 9 bases remaining between them. Germline V gene lookup returns CDR1 MGHDK and CDR2 SYGVNS. CDR3 size: 15 residues. CDR3 DNA: TGTGCCAGCAGTGAGGGACTCAGCTCCTACAATGAGCAGTTCTTC. The encoded protein is CASSEGLSSYNEQFF.

V usage is TRBV5-4 and J usage is TRBJ1-2; no firm D call. V lost 4 bases to trimming and J lost 5 bases, with 18 bases between them. This CDR3 region has 15 residues. Germline V gene data show CDR1 as SGHNT and CDR2 as YYREEE (reference sequence). Here the CDR3 DNA reads TGTGCCAGCAGCCCGGGCAACCCCGACAAATATGGCTACACCTTC. Translated, it gives CASSPGNPDKYGYTF.

This chain links TRBV19 with TRBJ1-1; D might be TRBD1 (6 bases). The V gene's germline CDR1 is LNHDA and CDR2 SQIVND (reference sequence). V lost 11 bases to trimming and J lost 5 bases, with 24 bases between them. The CDR3 runs 15 residues. In DNA form, the CDR3 reads TGTGCCGCCAGGCAGGGGACGTGGGGAGGGACTGAAGCTTTCTTT. Protein: CAARQGTWGGTEAFF.

The chain couples TRBV6-6 to TRBJ1-5; D is possibly TRBD1 (6 bases). CDR1 MNHNY and CDR2 SVGAGI come from the germline V gene (reference sequence). CDR3 length: 14 residues. Deletions cut 6 bases from V and 6 bases from J, with 15 bases between. CDR3 sequence (DNA): TGTGCCAGCAGCCCTAACAGGGTTGGTCAGCCCCAGCATTTT. This codes for CASSPNRVGQPQHF.

This clone came up a few times. This chain connects TRBV5-1 to TRBJ2-3, with TRBD1 matching 8 bases. With 4 bases clipped from V and 0 bases from J, the junction kept 7 bases outside the gene matches. The germline gives CDR1 SGHRS, CDR2 YFSETQ. The CDR3 runs 16 residues. CDR3 nucleotide sequence: TGCGCCAGCAGCCCCAGTTGGGACAGGAGCACAGATACGCAGTATTTT. Translation gives CASSPSWDRSTDTQYF. The full variable domain, rest sourced from reference TRBV5-1 and TRBJ2-3, is KAGVTQTPRYLIKTRGQQVTLSCSPISGHRSVSWYQQTPGQGLQFLFEYFSETQRNKGNFPGRFSGRQFSNSRSEMNVSTLELGDSALYLCASSPSWDRSTDTQYFGPGTRLTVL.

The rearrangement links TRBV19 to TRBJ1-4, with TRBD1 as a possible D gene (6 bases). This CDR3 is built from 19 residues. V was shortened by 3 bases and J by 2 bases, with 22 bases between the two germline ends. Per the germline V gene, CDR1 is LNHDA and CDR2 is SQIVND (reference sequence). The CDR3 DNA follows: TGTGCCAGTAGTATTAAAGGACAGACCTTCACGGCCACTAATGAAAAACTGTTTTTT. The encoded protein is CASSIKGQTFTATNEKLFF.

The genes are TRBV5-5 and TRBJ2-7, with 9 bases matching TRBD1. This CDR3 region has 15 residues. V was pared by 1 base and J by 3 bases, with 5 bases of the junction left unmatched. Germline CDR1 is SGHKS and CDR2 is YYEKEE (reference sequence). CDR3 coding DNA: TGTGCCAGCAGCTTGCCAGGGACAGGGAGCTACGAGCAGTACTTC. Residues: CASSLPGTGSYEQYF. Filled out from reference TRBV5-5 and TRBJ2-7, the complete variable domain reads DAGVTQSPTHLIKTRGQQVTLRCSPISGHKSVSWYQQVLGQGPQFIFQYYEKEERGRGNFPDRFSARQFPNYSSELNVNALLLGDSALYLCASSLPGTGSYEQYFGPGTRLTVT.

The V call is TRBV5-4, the J call TRBJ1-4, with a weak D call TRBD1 (5 bases). Per the germline V gene, CDR1 is SGHNT and CDR2 is YYREEE (reference sequence). The CDR3 is made up of 14 amino acids. Between the trimmed V and J ends, which lost 5 bases and 3 bases, there was a span of 11 bases. CDR3 coding DNA: TGTGCCAGCAGTGTTGGGACGGCTAATGAAAAACTGTTTTTT. Translating it yields CASSVGTANEKLFF.

The chain joins TRBV7-6 to TRBJ2-5; perhaps TRBD1 as D (6 bases). Germline V gene lookup returns CDR1 SGHVS and CDR2 FNYEAQ. The CDR3 loop spans 16 amino acids. Trimming left V 2 bases short and J 2 bases short, with 15 bases between. As DNA, the CDR3 is TGTGCCAGCAGCTTATCGACATTAGGACAGCAAGAGACCCAGTACTTC. This gives the protein CASSLSTLGQQETQYF.

CDR3 residues: CASSSTGLAPSTDTQYF. The CDR3 DNA reads TGTGCCAGCAGCTCTACCGGACTAGCACCTAGCACAGATACGCAGTATTTT. The chain combines TRBV28 with TRBJ2-3, with TRBD2 matching 8 bases. The V segment lost 6 bases and the J segment 0 bases; nucleotides outside the gene matches: 11. The length of the CDR3 is 17 residues. Germline CDR1 reads MDHEN; CDR2 reads SYDVKM.

The V call is TRBV30, the J call TRBJ2-2; 9 bases line up with TRBD1. The CDR3 is made up of 15 amino acids. The J segment lost 3 bases and the V segment lost 0 bases, leaving 2 bases of the junction unmatched. From germline, CDR1 is GTSNPN and CDR2 SVGIG (reference sequence). CDR3 loop: CAWSVQGADTGELFF. In nucleotides, the CDR3 is TGTGCCTGGAGTGTACAGGGGGCGGACACCGGGGAGCTGTTTTTT.

The chain is built from TRBV10-1 and TRBJ1-4, with D perhaps matching TRBD1 (5 bases). CDR1 WNHNN and CDR2 SYGVQD come from the germline V gene (reference sequence). Trimming removed 5 bases at V and 8 bases at J, with 18 bases between. This CDR3 contains 15 residues. The DNA of the CDR3 is TGCGCCAGCAGTCCCCGGGTAGGGGATGGCGAAAAACTGTTTTTT. Its protein is CASSPRVGDGEKLFF.

The chain employs TRBV7-8 and TRBJ2-6; no reliable D call. CDR3 length: 16 amino acids. CDR1 and CDR2 from the germline V gene are SGHVS and FQNEAQ. V was pared by 5 bases and J by 1 base, with 12 bases between. The CDR3 protein is CASSAPLGSGANVLTF. CDR3 sequence (DNA): TGTGCCAGCAGCGCCCCCTTGGGTTCTGGGGCCAACGTCCTGACTTTC.

The gene calls are TRBV5-4 and TRBJ1-4; TRBD1 aligns across 7 bases. This CDR3 comprises 15 residues. Germline CDR1 and CDR2: SGHNT and YYREEE (reference sequence). J lost 6 bases, V lost 4 bases, and 9 bases had no gene match. CDR3 coding DNA: TGTGCCAGCAGCCCAACGTCAGGGGGAGATGAAAAACTGTTTTTT. Its protein product is CASSPTSGGDEKLFF.

In nucleotides, the CDR3 is TGTGCCAGCAGTGAAGGAGTAGCCGGGGAGCTGTTTTTT. Its protein is CASSEGVAGELFF. The chain couples TRBV25-1 to TRBJ2-2; D is unresolved. This CDR3 comprises 13 residues. Deletions cut 2 bases from V and 6 bases from J, with 7 bases between. Per the germline V gene, CDR1 is MGHDK and CDR2 is SYGVNS.

The chain carries TRBV7-2 and TRBJ2-1; 8 nucleotides line up with TRBD1. V trimming: 5 bases; J trimming: 3 bases; junction bases outside the gene matches: 9. CDR3 length: 16 amino acids. Germline V gene data show CDR1 as SGHTA and CDR2 as FQGNSA. The CDR3 spells CASSRTGTGNYNEQFF. The CDR3 DNA follows: TGTGCCAGCAGCCGCACCGGGACAGGTAACTACAATGAGCAGTTCTTC. Drawing the rest from reference TRBV7-2 and TRBJ2-1, the complete variable domain is GAGVSQSPSNKVTEKGKDVELRCDPISGHTALYWYRQSLGQGLEFLIYFQGNSAPDKSGLPSDRFSAERTGGSVSTLTIQRTQQEDSAVYLCASSRTGTGNYNEQFFGPGTRLTVL.

The rearrangement uses TRBV10-3 and TRBJ2-2, with D uncertain. The ends were cut back, 3 bases at V and 6 bases at J, with 2 bases in the middle. Per the germline V gene, CDR1 is ENHRY and CDR2 is SYGVKD. This CDR3 has 11 residues. CDR3: CAISDPGELFF. CDR3 DNA sequence: TGTGCCATCAGTGACCCCGGGGAGCTGTTTTTT.

The chain combines TRBV5-1 with TRBJ2-1; 10 bases match TRBD1. CDR1 SGHRS and CDR2 YFSETQ come from the germline V gene. V was clipped by 2 bases and J by 7 bases; unmatched bases: 9. There are 16 residues in the CDR3. CDR3 nucleotides: TGCGCCAGCAGCTTTTCCCGGACAGGGGGTGCGAATGAGCAGTTCTTC. Translating gives CASSFSRTGGANEQFF.

This clone showed up just once. The gene calls are TRBV18 and TRBJ1-1; TRBD1 matches at 8 bases. The CDR3 contains 15 residues. The V and J ends lost 6 bases and 4 bases, in that order; junction bases with no gene match: 10. Germline V gene sequence: CDR1 KGHSH, CDR2 LQKENI. CDR3 nucleotides: TGTGCCAGCTCGTATGTCGGTGACAGGGGCACTGAAGCTTTCTTT. This codes for CASSYVGDRGTEAFF.